Below, one T cell receptor beta chain is given with its context. When the RNA was reverse transcribed, random hexamers were used with an input of about 0.5 to 1 ug. TCRdb passed the immunoSEQ multiplex PCR reads through MiXCR, listing each CDR3 protein once. The sample lists around 300,000 distinct CDR3 sequences, roughly 85% occurring once. The data derive from a study of CD8 T cells in Susac syndrome. The CDR3 has 16 amino acids. Germline V gene data show CDR1 as SEHNR and CDR2 as FQNEAQ (reference sequence). V lost 5 bases to trimming and J lost 0 bases; unmatched junction nucleotides: 4. Sequencing was performed on CD8+ T cells from PBMCs. The rearrangement joins TRBV7-9 to TRBJ2-3; 11 bases match TRBD2. The TCR sequence derives from a human donor with multiple sclerosis. Here the CDR3 reads CASSAGLAESTDTQYF. Here the CDR3 DNA reads TGTGCCAGCAGCGCGGGACTAGCGGAGAGCACAGATACGCAGTATTTT.